The clone carrying this TCR beta chain was seen a few times. Its antigen is currently unknown. The germline V gene encodes CDR1 SGHRS and CDR2 YFSETQ. The CDR3 runs 18 residues. The ends lost 4 bases at V and 0 bases at J; junction bases unmatched: 13. TCRdb reanalysed the 5' RACE reads using MiXCR and keeps one entry per CDR3 protein. Altogether approximately 690,000 distinct CDR3 sequences are present, around 6.1% being singletons, with the ten largest covering approximately 2%. The data were taken from a study of identical twins. Only healthy Caucasians were enrolled as donors. General observations from the study: Abundant beta clonotypes from cord blood had fewer insertions, unlike memory repertoires, which showed none. Out-of-frame alpha sequences common to twins exhibited a surplus of low generation probability.

The receptor's source is a man younger than 35 in good health. The chain employs TRBV5-1 and TRBJ1-5, with 7 bases that match TRBD1. Sequencing used naive T cells sorted from blood. CDR3 DNA: TGCGCCAGCAGCGTACCGGGACAGAGACCTAATAGCAATCAGCCCCAGCATTTT. This sequence encodes CASSVPGQRPNSNQPQHF.